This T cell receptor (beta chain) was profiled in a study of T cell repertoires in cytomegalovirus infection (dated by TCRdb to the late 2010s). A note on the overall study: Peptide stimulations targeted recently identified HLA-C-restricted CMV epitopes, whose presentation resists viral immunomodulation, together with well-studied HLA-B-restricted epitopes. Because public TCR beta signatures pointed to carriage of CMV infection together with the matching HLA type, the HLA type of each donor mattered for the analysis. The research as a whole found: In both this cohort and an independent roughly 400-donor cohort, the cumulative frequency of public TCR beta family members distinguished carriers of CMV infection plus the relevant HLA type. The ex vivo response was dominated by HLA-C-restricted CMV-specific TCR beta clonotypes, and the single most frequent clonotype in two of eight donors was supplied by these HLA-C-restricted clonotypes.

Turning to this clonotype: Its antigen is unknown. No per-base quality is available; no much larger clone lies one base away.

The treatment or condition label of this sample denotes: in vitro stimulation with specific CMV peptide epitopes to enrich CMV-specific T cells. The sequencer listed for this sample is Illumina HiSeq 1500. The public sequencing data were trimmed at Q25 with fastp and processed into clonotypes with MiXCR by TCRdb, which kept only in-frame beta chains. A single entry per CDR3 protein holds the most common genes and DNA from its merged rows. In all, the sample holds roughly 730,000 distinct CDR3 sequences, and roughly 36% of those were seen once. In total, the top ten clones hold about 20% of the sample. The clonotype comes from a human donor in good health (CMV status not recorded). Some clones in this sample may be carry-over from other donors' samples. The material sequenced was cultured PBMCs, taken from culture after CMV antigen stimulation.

The encoded CDR3 is CASTSLTGFEAFF. The sequenced DNA: TGTGCCAGCACAAGTTTGACAGGGTTTGAAGCTTTCTTT. The chain joins TRBV6-1 to TRBJ1-1, and 7 bases in between align with TRBD1. The CDR3, from cysteine to phenylalanine, totals 13 residues. Just CDR3 DNA is preserved here, 39 bases in frame from base 1. For this chain, trimming is 7 bases at the V end and 7 bases at the J end, and the number of junction bases without a gene match is 9. From the germline V gene, CDR1 is MNHNS and CDR2 is SASEGT.